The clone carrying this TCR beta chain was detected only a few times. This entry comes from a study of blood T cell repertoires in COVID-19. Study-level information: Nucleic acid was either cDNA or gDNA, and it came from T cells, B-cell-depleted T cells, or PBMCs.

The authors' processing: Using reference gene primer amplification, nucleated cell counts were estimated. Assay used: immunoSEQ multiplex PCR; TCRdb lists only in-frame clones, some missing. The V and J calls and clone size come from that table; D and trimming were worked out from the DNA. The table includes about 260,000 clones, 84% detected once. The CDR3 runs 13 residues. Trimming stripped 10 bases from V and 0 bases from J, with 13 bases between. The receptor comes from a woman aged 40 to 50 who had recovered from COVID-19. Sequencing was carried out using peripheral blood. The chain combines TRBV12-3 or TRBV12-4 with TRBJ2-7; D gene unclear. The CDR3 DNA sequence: TGTGCCATTGCCCTACCGAACTCCTACGAGCAGTACTTC. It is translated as CAIALPNSYEQYF.